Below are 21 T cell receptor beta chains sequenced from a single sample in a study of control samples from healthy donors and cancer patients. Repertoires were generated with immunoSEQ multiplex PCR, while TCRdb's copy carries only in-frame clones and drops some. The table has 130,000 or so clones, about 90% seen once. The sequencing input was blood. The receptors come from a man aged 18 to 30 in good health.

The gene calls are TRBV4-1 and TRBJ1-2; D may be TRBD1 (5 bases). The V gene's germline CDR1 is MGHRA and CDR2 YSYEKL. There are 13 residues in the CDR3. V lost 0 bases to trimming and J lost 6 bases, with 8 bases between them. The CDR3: CASSQDPGNGYTF. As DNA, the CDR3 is TGCGCCAGCAGCCAAGATCCAGGGAATGGCTACACCTTC.

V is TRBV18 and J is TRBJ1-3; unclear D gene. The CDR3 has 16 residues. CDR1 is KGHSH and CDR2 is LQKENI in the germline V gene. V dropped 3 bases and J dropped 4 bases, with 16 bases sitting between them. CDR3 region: CASSPRATLGGNTIYF. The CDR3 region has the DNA TGTGCCAGCTCACCGCGGGCGACACTTGGGGGAAACACCATATATTTT.

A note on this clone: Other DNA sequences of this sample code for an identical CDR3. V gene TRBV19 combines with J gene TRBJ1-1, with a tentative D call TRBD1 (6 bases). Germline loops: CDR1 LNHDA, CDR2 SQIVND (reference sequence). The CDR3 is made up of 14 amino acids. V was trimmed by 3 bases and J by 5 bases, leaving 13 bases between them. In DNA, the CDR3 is TGTGCCAGTAGTATGGGACAAAGTAGGACTGAAGCTTTCTTT. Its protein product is CASSMGQSRTEAFF.

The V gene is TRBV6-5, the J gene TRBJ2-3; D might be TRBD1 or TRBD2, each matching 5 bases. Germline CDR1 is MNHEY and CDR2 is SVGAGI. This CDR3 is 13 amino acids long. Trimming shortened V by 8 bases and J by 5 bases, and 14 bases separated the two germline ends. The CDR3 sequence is CASCRDLRDTQYF. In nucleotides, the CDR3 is TGTGCCAGCTGTCGGGACCTCCGAGATACGCAGTATTTT.

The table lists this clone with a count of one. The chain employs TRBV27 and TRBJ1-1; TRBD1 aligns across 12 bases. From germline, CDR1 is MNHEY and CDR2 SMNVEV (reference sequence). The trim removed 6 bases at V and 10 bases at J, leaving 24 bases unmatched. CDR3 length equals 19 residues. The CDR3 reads CASSPNEVGDRGRGAAAFF. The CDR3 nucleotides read TGTGCCAGCAGCCCGAACGAGGTAGGGGACAGGGGGCGCGGGGCCGCAGCTTTCTTT.

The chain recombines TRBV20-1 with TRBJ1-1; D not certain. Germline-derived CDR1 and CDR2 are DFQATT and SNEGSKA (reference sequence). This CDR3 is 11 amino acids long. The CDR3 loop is CRAGSNTEAFF. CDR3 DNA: TGCAGGGCGGGTTCGAACACTGAAGCTTTCTTT.

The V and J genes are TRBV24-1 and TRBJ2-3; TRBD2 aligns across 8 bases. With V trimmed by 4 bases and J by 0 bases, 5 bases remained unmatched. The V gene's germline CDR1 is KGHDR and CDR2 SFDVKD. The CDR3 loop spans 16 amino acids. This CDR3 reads CATSDRGGTSTDTQYF. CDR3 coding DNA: TGTGCCACCAGTGACCGCGGGGGGACGAGCACAGATACGCAGTATTTT.

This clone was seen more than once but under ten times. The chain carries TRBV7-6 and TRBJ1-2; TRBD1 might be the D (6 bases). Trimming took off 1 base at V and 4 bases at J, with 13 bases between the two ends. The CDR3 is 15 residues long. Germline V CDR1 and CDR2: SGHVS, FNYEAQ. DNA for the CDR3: TGTGCCAGCAGCTTAGATGTAGTAGGGGGCTATGGCTACACCTTC. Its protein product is CASSLDVVGGYGYTF.

The CDR3 DNA sequence: TGTGCCAGCAGGTCTCCAGGTGGTGGCTACACCTTC. Amino acids: CASRSPGGGYTF. The rearrangement joins TRBV12-3 or TRBV12-4 to TRBJ1-2; no clear D. The CDR3 runs to 12 residues. V shed 6 bases and J shed 7 bases, with 12 bases lying between them.

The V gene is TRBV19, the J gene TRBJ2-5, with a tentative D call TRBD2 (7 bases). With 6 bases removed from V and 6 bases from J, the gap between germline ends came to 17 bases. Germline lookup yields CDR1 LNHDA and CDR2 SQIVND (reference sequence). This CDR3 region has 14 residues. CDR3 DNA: TGTGCCAGTAGGAAGGGGGGGCCGGGGCAGACCCAGTACTTC. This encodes CASRKGGPGQTQYF.

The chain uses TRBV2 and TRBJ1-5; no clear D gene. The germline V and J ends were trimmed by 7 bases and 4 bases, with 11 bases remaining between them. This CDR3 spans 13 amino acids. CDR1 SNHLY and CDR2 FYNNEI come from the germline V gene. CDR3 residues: CASKRAANQPQHF. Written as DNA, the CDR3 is TGTGCCAGCAAAAGGGCCGCAAATCAGCCCCAGCATTTT.

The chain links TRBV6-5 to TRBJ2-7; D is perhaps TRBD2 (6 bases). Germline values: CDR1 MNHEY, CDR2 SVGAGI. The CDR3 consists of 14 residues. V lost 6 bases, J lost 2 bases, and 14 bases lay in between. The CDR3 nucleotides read TGTGCCAGCAGGGTGAGGCGGGAAGCCTACGAGCAGTACTTC. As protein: CASRVRREAYEQYF.

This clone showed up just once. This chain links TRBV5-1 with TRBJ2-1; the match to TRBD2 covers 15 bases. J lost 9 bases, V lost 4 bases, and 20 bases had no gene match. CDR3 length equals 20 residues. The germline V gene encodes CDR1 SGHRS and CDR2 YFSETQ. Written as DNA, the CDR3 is TGCGCCAGCAGCCTCTTGTTCGCCCGCGGGACTAGCGGGGGGTGGGGTGAGCAGTTCTTC. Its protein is CASSLLFARGTSGGWGEQFF.

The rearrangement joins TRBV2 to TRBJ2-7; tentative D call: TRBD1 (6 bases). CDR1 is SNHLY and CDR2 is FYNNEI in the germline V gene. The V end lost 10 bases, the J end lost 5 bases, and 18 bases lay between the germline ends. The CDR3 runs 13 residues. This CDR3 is CATNRATGDEQYF. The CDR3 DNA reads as TGTGCCACCAACAGGGCGACTGGGGACGAGCAGTACTTC. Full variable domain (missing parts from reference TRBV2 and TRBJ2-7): EPEVTQTPSHQVTQMGQEVILRCVPISNHLYFYWYRQILGQKVEFLVSFYNNEISEKSEIFDDQFSVERPDGSNFTLKIRSTKLEDSAMYFCATNRATGDEQYFGPGTRLTVT.

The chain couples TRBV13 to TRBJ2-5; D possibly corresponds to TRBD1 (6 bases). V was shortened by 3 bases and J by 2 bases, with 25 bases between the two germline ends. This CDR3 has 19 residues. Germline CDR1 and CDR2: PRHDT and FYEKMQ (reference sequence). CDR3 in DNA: TGTGCCAGCAGCTTTCGAGCGTTCGAAACATTAGGACAGCAAGAGACCCAGTACTTC. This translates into CASSFRAFETLGQQETQYF.

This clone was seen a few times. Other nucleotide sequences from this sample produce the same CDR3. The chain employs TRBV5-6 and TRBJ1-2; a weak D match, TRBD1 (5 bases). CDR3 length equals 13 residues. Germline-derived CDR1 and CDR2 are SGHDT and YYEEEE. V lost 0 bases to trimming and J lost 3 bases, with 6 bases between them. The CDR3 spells CASSLVQDYGYTF. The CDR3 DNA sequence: TGTGCCAGCAGCTTGGTACAGGACTATGGCTACACCTTC.

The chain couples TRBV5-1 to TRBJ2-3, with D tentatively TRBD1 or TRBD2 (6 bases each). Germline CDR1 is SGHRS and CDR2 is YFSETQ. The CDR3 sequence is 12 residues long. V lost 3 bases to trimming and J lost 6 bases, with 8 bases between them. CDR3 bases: TGCGCCAGCAGCTCCGGGGGCGATACGCAGTATTTT. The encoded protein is CASSSGGDTQYF. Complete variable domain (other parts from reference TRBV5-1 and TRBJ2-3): KAGVTQTPRYLIKTRGQQVTLSCSPISGHRSVSWYQQTPGQGLQFLFEYFSETQRNKGNFPGRFSGRQFSNSRSEMNVSTLELGDSALYLCASSSGGDTQYFGPGTRLTVL.

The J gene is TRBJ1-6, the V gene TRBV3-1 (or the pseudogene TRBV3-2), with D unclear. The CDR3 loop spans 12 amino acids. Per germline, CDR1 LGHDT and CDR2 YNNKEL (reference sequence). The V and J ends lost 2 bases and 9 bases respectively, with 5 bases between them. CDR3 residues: CASSQTVSPLHF. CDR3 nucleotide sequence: TGTGCCAGCAGCCAAACGGTTTCACCCCTCCACTTT.

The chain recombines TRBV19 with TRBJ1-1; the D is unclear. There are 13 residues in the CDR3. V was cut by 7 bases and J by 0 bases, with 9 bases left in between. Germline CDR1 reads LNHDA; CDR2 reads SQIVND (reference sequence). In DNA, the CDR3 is TGTGCCAGTATCCCGGATTTGAACACTGAAGCTTTCTTT. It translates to CASIPDLNTEAFF.

The CDR3 coding sequence is TGTGCCAGCAGTTTAGTAGTGGGACAGGGTACCTCTGGAAACACCATATATTTT. Residues: CASSLVVGQGTSGNTIYF. The chain links TRBV28 to TRBJ1-3, with TRBD1 matching over 9 bases. Germline loops: CDR1 MDHEN, CDR2 SYDVKM. After removal of 2 bases from V and 0 bases from J, the junction contained 8 bases not matched to a gene. The CDR3 runs to 18 residues.

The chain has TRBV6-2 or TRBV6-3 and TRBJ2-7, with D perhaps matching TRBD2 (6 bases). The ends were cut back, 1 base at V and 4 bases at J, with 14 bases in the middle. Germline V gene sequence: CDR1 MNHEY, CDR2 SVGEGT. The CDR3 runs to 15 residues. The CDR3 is CASSYWVSGLYEQYF. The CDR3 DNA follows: TGTGCCAGCAGTTACTGGGTTAGCGGCCTATACGAGCAGTACTTC.